This T cell receptor beta chain was identified during a study of PD-L1 blockade in urothelial cancer. Germline loops: CDR1 LGHNA, CDR2 YSLEER. After removal of 4 bases from V and 2 bases from J, the junction contained 8 bases not matched to a gene. This CDR3 region has 16 residues. Sequencing was performed with immunoSEQ multiplex PCR; in TCRdb, only in-frame clones are kept and a portion is missing. The sample yields some 50,000 clones, around 85% seen once. The sample's time point: pretreatment peripheral blood. Here the sequenced sample was PBMCs, taken around atezolizumab (anti-PD-L1) treatment. The sequence derives from a woman aged 60 to 75 with urothelial cancer. The rearrangement links TRBV4-3 to TRBJ2-3, with 8 bases aligning to TRBD2. The CDR3 DNA is TGCGCCAGCAGCCCTACGGGGGGGTTTCACACAGATACGCAGTATTTT. Residues: CASSPTGGFHTDTQYF.